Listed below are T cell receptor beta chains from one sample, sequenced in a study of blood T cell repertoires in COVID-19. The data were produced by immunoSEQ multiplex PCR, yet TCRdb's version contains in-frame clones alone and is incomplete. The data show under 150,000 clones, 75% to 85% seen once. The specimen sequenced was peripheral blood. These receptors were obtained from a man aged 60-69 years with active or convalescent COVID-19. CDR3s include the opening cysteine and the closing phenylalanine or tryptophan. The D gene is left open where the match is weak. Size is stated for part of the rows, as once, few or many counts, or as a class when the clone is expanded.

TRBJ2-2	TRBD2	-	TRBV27	CASSPWTSANTGELFF
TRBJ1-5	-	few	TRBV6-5	CASTLYYSNQPQHF
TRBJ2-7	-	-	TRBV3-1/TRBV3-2	CASSRQDGGFEQYF
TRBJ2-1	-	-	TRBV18	CASSPAGNPLHEQFF
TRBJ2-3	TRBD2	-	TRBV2	CASSVGLAGATDTQYF
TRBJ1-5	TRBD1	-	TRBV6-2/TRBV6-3	CASSWTGRAQHF
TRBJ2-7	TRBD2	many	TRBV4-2	CASSQRSGSSYEQYF
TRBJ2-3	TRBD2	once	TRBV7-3	CASSSVAGVGTDTQYF
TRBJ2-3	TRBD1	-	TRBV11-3	CASSPRQGATDTQYF
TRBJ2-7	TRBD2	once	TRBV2	CASGLAGGQNEQYF
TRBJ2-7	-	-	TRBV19	CASSFRDRTYEQYF
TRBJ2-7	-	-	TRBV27	CASSLGRSYEQYF
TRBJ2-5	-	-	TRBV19	CASSMPGIVETQYF
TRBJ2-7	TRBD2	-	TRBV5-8	CASSPRPGLAGDEQYF
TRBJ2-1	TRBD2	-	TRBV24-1	CATSDEMGDYSYNEQFF
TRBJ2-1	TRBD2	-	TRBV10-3	CAISESLAGISSYNEQFF
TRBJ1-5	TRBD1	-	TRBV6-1	CASSEATGSNQPQHF
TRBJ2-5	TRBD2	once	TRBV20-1	CSASGAGGGQETQYF
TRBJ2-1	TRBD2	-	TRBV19	CASTGLAGVRNQFF
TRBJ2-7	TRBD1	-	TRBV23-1	CAWSGTGPYEQYF
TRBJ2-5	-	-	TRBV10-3	CAISPTGTQETQYF
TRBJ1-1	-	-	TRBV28	CASSRPGGTEAFF
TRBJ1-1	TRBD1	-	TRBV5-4	CASRGTGGANTEAFF
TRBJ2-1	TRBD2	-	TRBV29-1	CSVSGTNLGEQFF
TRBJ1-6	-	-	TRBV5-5	CASRERWGQGSPLHF
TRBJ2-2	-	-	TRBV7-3	CASSSDTGELFF
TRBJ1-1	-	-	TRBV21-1	CAIPPRRVNTEAFF
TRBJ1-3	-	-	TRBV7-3	CASSFTQGKGAGSSEPGNTIYF
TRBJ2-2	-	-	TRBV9	CASSPRLTNTGELFF
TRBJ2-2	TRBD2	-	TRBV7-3	CASSFGLAGAGELFF
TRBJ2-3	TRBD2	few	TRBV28	CASSSNLAGEFTDTQYF
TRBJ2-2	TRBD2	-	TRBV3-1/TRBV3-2	CASSQGLAGVSAGELFF
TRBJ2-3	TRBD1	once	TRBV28	CASKTGRADTQYF
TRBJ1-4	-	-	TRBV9	CASSAVETGEKLFF
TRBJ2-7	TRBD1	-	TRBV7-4	CASSLPRDREAEQYF
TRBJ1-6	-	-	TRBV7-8	CASSSRQANSPLHF
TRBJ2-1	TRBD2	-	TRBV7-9	CASSLTTAGEGSYNEQFF
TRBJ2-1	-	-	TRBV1	CTSSQDASGRDNEQFF
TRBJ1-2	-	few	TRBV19	CASSTSLANYGYTF
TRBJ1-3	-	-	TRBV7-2	CASSLGRGSGNTIYF
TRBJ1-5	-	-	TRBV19	CASQEDSYYSNQPQHF